Listed below are T cell receptor beta chains from one sample, sequenced in a study of cytomegalovirus exposure and HLA in healthy donors. Sequencing used immunoSEQ multiplex PCR; TCRdb keeps in-frame clones, though not all of them. The table shows 160,000 or so clones, with approximately 83% occurring only once. The specimen sequenced was PBMCs. The source is a young woman in good health and CMV-seronegative. The CDR3 runs from the conserved cysteine through the conserved F or W. Fields, in order: V gene, clone size, J gene, D gene, CDR3 protein, CDR3 DNA. D genes are given only for firm matches. Where a row states a size, it is once, few, many or the class of an expanded clone; other rows omit it.

>TRBV28|-|TRBJ2-7|TRBD1
CASSLSRTGHREQYF
TGTGCCAGCAGTTTATCAAGGACAGGGCACCGAGAGCAGTACTTC
>TRBV6-5|once|TRBJ1-5|-
CASRGGGPQHF
TGTGCCAGCAGGGGGGGAGGACCCCAGCATTTT
>TRBV11-1|-|TRBJ2-4|-
CASTPSGAGPALAKNIQYF
TGTGCCAGCACCCCAAGTGGAGCAGGGCCCGCTCTAGCCAAAAACATTCAGTACTTC
>TRBV7-9|-|TRBJ2-2|-
CASSLARKNTGELFF
TGTGCCAGCAGCTTAGCGCGGAAGAACACCGGGGAGCTGTTTTTT
>TRBV5-1|-|TRBJ1-4|-
CASSPTRGSREKLFF
TGCGCCAGCAGCCCGACGAGGGGGAGTAGGGAAAAACTGTTTTTT
>TRBV28|-|TRBJ1-2|TRBD1
CASSLLTGTYGYTF
TGTGCCAGCAGTTTATTGACAGGGACCTATGGCTACACCTTC
>TRBV27|-|TRBJ1-4|TRBD1
CASSPDRAEKLFF
TGTGCCAGCAGTCCGGACAGGGCTGAAAAACTGTTTTTT
>TRBV7-9|-|TRBJ1-1|-
CSSSLRGGTEAFF
TGTTCCAGCAGCTTAAGGGGTGGGACTGAAGCTTTCTTT
>TRBV28|-|TRBJ2-4|-
CASSAPTRAALAKNSQYF
TGTGCCAGCAGTGCCCCTACAAGGGCCGCGCTAGCCAAAAACAGTCAGTACTTC
>TRBV7-9|once|TRBJ2-3|TRBD2
CASSRTSGVTDTQYF
TGTGCCAGCTCCCGGACTAGCGGGGTGACAGATACGCAGTATTTT
>TRBV27|-|TRBJ1-2|-
CASRPINQGGRVYGYTF
TGTGCCAGCAGACCAATTAACCAGGGAGGACGCGTCTATGGCTACACCTTC
>TRBV2|-|TRBJ2-3|-
CASSDRYTQYF
TGTGCCAGCAGTGACCGGTATACGCAGTATTTT
>TRBV6-5|-|TRBJ1-1|TRBD1
CASSSTGDTEAFF
TGTGCCAGCAGCAGTACAGGGGACACTGAAGCTTTCTTT
>TRBV6-5|few|TRBJ2-7|-
CASSDLTTDKDF
TGTGCCAGCAGCGACCTCACGACAGACAAGGACTTC
>TRBV29-1|-|TRBJ2-7|TRBD1
CSVEYLGTGASYEQYF
TGCAGCGTTGAATACTTAGGGACAGGGGCCTCCTACGAGCAGTACTTC
>TRBV6-1|-|TRBJ2-1|TRBD2
CASSERRGASGEQFF
TGTGCCAGCAGTGAAAGGCGGGGGGCGTCCGGTGAGCAGTTCTTC
>TRBV28|-|TRBJ1-4|-
CASAQGFEGHEKLFF
TGTGCCAGTGCCCAGGGGTTTGAGGGACATGAAAAACTGTTTTTT
>TRBV29-1|-|TRBJ2-7|-
CSVETQASYEQYF
TGCAGCGTTGAAACACAGGCGTCCTACGAGCAGTACTTC
>TRBV19|-|TRBJ1-1|-
CASSRDTLLGAFF
TGTGCCAGTAGCCGAGACACCTTACTCGGAGCTTTCTTT
>TRBV28|-|TRBJ2-2|TRBD2
CASGSGTRVTGELFF
TGTGCCAGCGGATCCGGGACTAGGGTCACCGGGGAGCTGTTTTTT
>TRBV30|-|TRBJ2-1|TRBD2
CAWSVASSGGYNEQFF
TGTGCCTGGAGTGTAGCGAGTAGCGGGGGGTACAATGAGCAGTTCTTC
>TRBV11-2|-|TRBJ2-2|-
CASAQGRGTGELFF
TGTGCCAGCGCACAGGGTCGAGGCACCGGGGAGCTGTTTTTT
>TRBV6-1|once|TRBJ1-5|-
CASSEHNQPQHF
TGTGCCAGCAGTGAACACAATCAGCCCCAGCATTTT
>TRBV5-5|-|TRBJ2-1|TRBD1
CASSSLASTGAFLF
TGTGCCAGCAGCTCTCTGGCTTCGACAGGGGCCTTCCTCTTC
>TRBV10-1|-|TRBJ1-1|-
CASSESGRGTEAFF
TGCGCCAGCAGTGAGTCGGGGAGGGGAACTGAAGCTTTCTTT
>TRBV5-1|-|TRBJ1-6|TRBD1
CASSLVSGGNSPLHF
TGCGCCAGCAGCTTGGTCTCAGGGGGCAATTCACCCCTCCACTTT
>TRBV5-1|-|TRBJ2-1|-
CASSLSVGGANEQFF
TGCGCCAGCAGCCTGTCAGTCGGTGGGGCGAATGAGCAGTTCTTC
>TRBV29-1|-|TRBJ1-3|TRBD1
CSVSETGGNTIYF
TGCAGCGTTTCGGAGACAGGGGGAAACACCATATATTTT
>TRBV6-5|-|TRBJ1-2|TRBD1
CASSRPGGGYGYTF
TGTGCCAGCAGTCGACCAGGGGGCGGCTATGGCTACACCTTC
>TRBV5-1|-|TRBJ1-5|-
CASSSQGGIDQPQHF
TGCGCCAGCAGCTCCCAGGGAGGGATAGATCAGCCCCAGCATTTT
>TRBV28|-|TRBJ1-1|TRBD1
CASSLGQAAFF
TGTGCCAGCAGTTTAGGACAGGCGGCTTTCTTT
>TRBV7-9|-|TRBJ1-2|-
CSSTQSGHLLYGYTF
TGTTCCAGCACCCAGTCAGGGCATCTTCTCTATGGCTACACCTTC
>TRBV19|-|TRBJ1-2|-
CASSARGGYTF
TGTGCCAGTAGTGCAAGAGGGGGCTACACCTTC
>TRBV27|-|TRBJ2-7|TRBD1
CASSDRGPYEQYF
TGTGCCAGCAGTGACAGGGGGCCCTACGAGCAGTACTTC
>TRBV9|once|TRBJ2-5|TRBD2
CASSVAAGGHQETQYF
TGTGCCAGCAGCGTAGCGGCGGGGGGGCACCAAGAGACCCAGTACTTC
>TRBV11-3|-|TRBJ2-7|TRBD1
CASSHGQGYEQYF
TGTGCCAGCAGCCACGGACAGGGCTACGAGCAGTACTTC
>TRBV6-6|-|TRBJ2-2|TRBD1
CASSLQGGAGELFF
TGTGCCAGCAGCCTACAGGGGGGAGCCGGGGAGCTGTTTTTT
>TRBV15|-|TRBJ1-2|-
CATSSDSYGYTF
TGTGCCACCAGCTCCGACAGTTATGGCTACACCTTC
>TRBV2|-|TRBJ2-2|-
CASSEADRYTGELFF
TGTGCCAGCAGTGAAGCGGACAGATACACCGGGGAGCTGTTTTTT
>TRBV6-6|-|TRBJ1-2|TRBD1
CASSSLTGTDYGYTF
TGTGCCAGCAGTTCGCTCACCGGGACAGACTATGGCTACACCTTC
>TRBV5-6|once|TRBJ2-7|TRBD1
CASSSNWGQGLVNEQYF
TGTGCCAGCAGCTCCAATTGGGGACAGGGGTTGGTCAACGAGCAGTACTTC
>TRBV7-2|-|TRBJ2-5|-
CASSLDLATETQYF
TGTGCCAGCAGCTTAGATCTAGCGACGGAGACCCAGTACTTC
>TRBV7-2|-|TRBJ1-6|TRBD1
CASSTGDSSYNSPLHF
TGTGCCAGCAGCACCGGGGACAGCTCCTATAATTCACCCCTCCACTTT
>TRBV10-1|-|TRBJ2-2|-
CASSEETGFMGPHTGELFF
TGCGCCAGCAGTGAAGAGACCGGGTTTATGGGGCCCCACACCGGGGAGCTGTTTTTT
>TRBV5-4|-|TRBJ2-1|-
CASSFRSSYNEQFF
TGTGCCAGCAGCTTTAGGAGCTCCTACAATGAGCAGTTCTTC
>TRBV5-8|-|TRBJ2-1|TRBD1
CASSLLGTGTHEQFF
TGTGCCAGCAGCCTGCTTGGGACAGGGACCCATGAGCAGTTCTTC
>TRBV28|once|TRBJ2-2|-
CASSLLTDTDSFTGELFF
TGTGCCAGCAGTCTCCTGACAGATACAGACTCCTTCACCGGGGAGCTGTTTTTT
>TRBV6-5|-|TRBJ1-2|TRBD1
CASKQGVHGYTF
TGTGCCAGCAAACAGGGGGTCCACGGCTACACCTTC
>TRBV29-1|-|TRBJ1-5|TRBD1
CSGSTGVNQPQHF
TGCAGCGGTAGCACAGGGGTTAATCAGCCCCAGCATTTT
>TRBV5-4|-|TRBJ1-2|TRBD1
CASSLGTDYGYTF
TGTGCCAGCAGCCTCGGGACAGACTATGGCTACACCTTC
>TRBV28|-|TRBJ1-3|-
CASSSPATGYGNTIYF
TGTGCCAGCAGTTCTCCGGCCACAGGGTACGGAAACACCATATATTTT